The next 32 T cell receptor beta chains were all read from a single sample in a study of beta chain features in type 1 diabetes. Whole-study findings and limits: Moderately but significantly shorter TCRB CDR3s were found in Type 1 diabetes patients in all four CD4+ subsets.

No antigen has been assigned to these receptors. The sequenced template was cDNA made from the entire isolated RNA. Measured with immunoSEQ multiplex PCR; TCRdb has only the in-frame clones, and not every one. Of some 350,000 clones in the sample, around 10% were seen once. The material sequenced was central memory CD4+ T cells from blood. The receptor set was obtained from a man aged 25 to 45 with type 1 diabetes.

The table lists this clone with a few counts. The chain uses TRBV7-9 and TRBJ2-5; TRBD2 matches at 7 bases. J was trimmed by 4 bases and V by 5 bases; bases with no gene match: 13. The length of the CDR3 is 16 residues. Germline V CDR1 and CDR2: SEHNR, FQNEAQ (reference sequence). The CDR3 bases are TGTGCCAGCAGCCCTGGTCTAGCGGCAGTCGGAGAGACCCAGTACTTC. Translating gives CASSPGLAAVGETQYF.

Ten or more counts support this clone. The chain has TRBV6-6 and TRBJ2-3; D gene uncertain. Germline CDR1 and CDR2: MNHNY and SVGAGI (reference sequence). CDR3 size: 12 residues. Deletions cut 6 bases from V and 8 bases from J, with 12 bases between. CDR3: CASSRVIGTQYF. DNA of the CDR3: TGTGCCAGCAGCCGAGTGATCGGTACGCAGTATTTT.

CDR3: CASRSDDRLRTF. CDR3 nucleotide sequence: TGTGCCAGCAGGTCGGACGACAGGCTTAGAACCTTC. V usage is TRBV28 and J usage is TRBJ1-2, with TRBD1 as a possible D gene (6 bases). Looked up from germline, CDR1 is MDHEN and CDR2 is SYDVKM. Deletions cut 6 bases from V and 14 bases from J, with 19 bases between. The CDR3 is 12 amino acids.

This clone was seen only a few times. Distinct nucleotide sequences in the sample also encode this CDR3. The gene calls are TRBV5-1 and TRBJ2-5, with 7 nucleotides matching TRBD2. Germline assignment: CDR1 SGHRS and CDR2 YFSETQ. J was trimmed by 2 bases and V by 0 bases; bases with no gene match: 4. The CDR3 runs 15 residues. The CDR3 sequence is CASSLGSSGQETQYF. The CDR3 coding sequence is TGCGCCAGCAGCTTGGGATCTAGCGGTCAAGAGACCCAGTACTTC.

This chain's CDR3 is CASSVSGVQETQYF. The CDR3 DNA is TGTGCCAGCAGCGTCTCAGGAGTTCAAGAGACCCAGTACTTC. The chain employs TRBV9 and TRBJ2-5; D ambiguous. Germline V gene sequence: CDR1 SGDLS, CDR2 YYNGEE. This CDR3 has 14 amino acids. The V and J ends lost 2 bases and 2 bases respectively, with 10 bases between them.

This clone was seen more than once but under ten times. The J gene is TRBJ2-7, the V gene TRBV7-9, with TRBD1 matching 7 bases. The CDR3 totals 15 residues. Germline CDR1 and CDR2: SEHNR and FQNEAQ (reference sequence). The CDR3 region has the DNA TGTGCTACCAGCAGTTCGTTGGGACAGTCCTACGAGCAGTACTTC. Translation gives CATSSSLGQSYEQYF.

V is TRBV25-1 and J is TRBJ2-5; 10 positions agree with TRBD1. Germline lookup yields CDR1 MGHDK and CDR2 SYGVNS. The junction had 9 bases not matched to a gene; V was cut back by 6 bases and J by 5 bases. The CDR3 consists of 15 residues. CDR3 sequence reads: CASSYGQGGGETQYF. The DNA for the CDR3 is TGTGCCAGCAGCTACGGACAGGGGGGTGGCGAGACCCAGTACTTC.

This clone was counted only a few times. The chain joins TRBV7-9 to TRBJ2-1; D may match TRBD1 or TRBD2 (5 bases each). This CDR3 is built from 13 residues. From germline, CDR1 is SEHNR and CDR2 FQNEAQ (reference sequence). Trimming stripped 2 bases from V and 8 bases from J, with 10 bases between. DNA of the CDR3: TGTGCCAGCAGCTTAACGACGGGACATGAGCAGTTCTTC. Protein sequence: CASSLTTGHEQFF.

The chain carries TRBV19 and TRBJ2-5; D is unclear. In germline, CDR1 is LNHDA, CDR2 SQIVND (reference sequence). With 5 bases removed from V and 2 bases from J, the gap between germline ends came to 18 bases. CDR3 size: 16 residues. CDR3 nucleotide sequence: TGTGCCAGTAGTCCTGTTTGGGGTGGAAGGCAAGAGACCCAGTACTTC. Its translation is CASSPVWGGRQETQYF.

The V and J genes are TRBV28 and TRBJ2-5; 7 nucleotides line up with TRBD2. From germline, CDR1 is MDHEN and CDR2 SYDVKM. Trimming took 8 bases from V and 1 from J; bases not matched to a gene: 16. The length of the CDR3 is 17 residues. CDR3 loop: CASLTGVWGRGQETQYF. DNA of the CDR3: TGTGCCAGCTTAACGGGAGTTTGGGGGAGGGGCCAAGAGACCCAGTACTTC.

This clone was detected a few times. CDR3: CASSQVWAPTQLYNEQFF. CDR3 DNA sequence: TGCGCCAGCAGCCAAGTCTGGGCCCCAACGCAACTTTACAATGAGCAGTTCTTC. The chain links TRBV4-1 to TRBJ2-1; no clear D gene. This CDR3 spans 18 amino acids. V gave up 1 base and J gave up 4 bases, with 20 bases separating them. CDR1 and CDR2 (germline): MGHRA, YSYEKL.

This clone was seen more than once but under ten times. The V gene is TRBV5-1, the J gene TRBJ1-1, with D unresolved. Germline V gene data show CDR1 as SGHRS and CDR2 as YFSETQ. This CDR3 region has 13 residues. Trimming stripped 0 bases from V and 3 bases from J, with 6 bases between. Here the CDR3 DNA reads TGCGCCAGCAGCTTGGACGGCTACACTGAAGCTTTCTTT. Translation: CASSLDGYTEAFF.

This rearrangement joins TRBV27 to TRBJ2-5; unclear D gene. Trimming took 5 bases from V and 2 from J, leaving 6 bases between them. From germline, CDR1 is MNHEY and CDR2 SMNVEV (reference sequence). The CDR3 totals 12 residues. This CDR3 reads CASSIRQETQYF. The CDR3 DNA follows: TGTGCCAGCAGTATCCGGCAAGAGACCCAGTACTTC.

In its sample, this clone was seen a few times. The genes are TRBV6-5 and TRBJ2-3; D gene uncertain. Trimming pared 0 bases from V and 3 bases from J, leaving 13 bases between. The CDR3 extends over 16 amino acids. Looked up from germline, CDR1 is MNHEY and CDR2 is SVGAGI. CDR3: CASSYSALRRTDTQYF. The CDR3 nucleotides are TGTGCCAGCAGTTACTCGGCGTTGAGACGGACAGATACGCAGTATTTT.

V gene TRBV6-6 combines with J gene TRBJ2-5; perhaps TRBD1 as D (5 bases). CDR1 and CDR2 (germline): MNHNY, SVGAGI (reference sequence). This CDR3 spans 13 amino acids. Trimming cost V 2 bases and J 4 bases, with 8 bases left between them. CDR3 sequence reads: CASSYAGLETQYF. The CDR3 DNA sequence: TGTGCCAGCAGTTACGCAGGGCTAGAGACCCAGTACTTC.

The table lists this clone with a few counts. V is TRBV27 and J is TRBJ1-2; possibly TRBD1 for D (5 bases). V lost 2 bases to trimming and J lost 5 bases, with 9 bases between them. CDR3 length: 13 amino acids. The V gene's germline CDR1 is MNHEY and CDR2 SMNVEV (reference sequence). This CDR3 is CASSLGARYGYTF. The CDR3 nucleotides read TGTGCCAGCAGTTTAGGGGCGCGATATGGCTACACCTTC.

This clone was counted between two and nine times. This chain uses TRBV5-4 with TRBJ2-2, with D hard to call. This CDR3 comprises 16 residues. Germline CDR1 reads SGHNT; CDR2 reads YYREEE (reference sequence). Trimming removed 6 bases from V and 2 bases from J, with 17 bases in between. The CDR3 DNA sequence: TGTGCCAGCACCCCCGGCGCTTCGGGTAACACCGGGGAGCTGTTTTTT. Translated, it gives CASTPGASGNTGELFF. Together with reference TRBV5-4 and TRBJ2-2, the CDR3 gives the full variable domain: ETGVTQSPTHLIKTRGQQVTLRCSSQSGHNTVSWYQQALGQGPQFIFQYYREEENGRGNFPPRFSGLQFPNYSSELNVNALELDDSALYLCASTPGASGNTGELFFGEGSRLTVL.

V usage is TRBV7-9 and J usage is TRBJ2-5; 11 positions agree with TRBD2. In germline, CDR1 is SEHNR, CDR2 FQNEAQ (reference sequence). This CDR3 contains 15 residues. The V gene end was trimmed by 5 bases and the J gene end by 2 bases; junction bases not matched to a gene: 4. Here the CDR3 DNA reads TGTGCCAGCAGCGAAGTAGCGGGAGGGCAAGAGACCCAGTACTTC. Translating gives CASSEVAGGQETQYF.

This clone was detected only a few times. This sequence joins TRBV6-1 and TRBJ2-2; 9 bases align to TRBD2. This CDR3 region has 15 residues. V gave up 9 bases and J gave up 4 bases; unmatched junction bases: 9. From germline, CDR1 is MNHNS and CDR2 SASEGT. CDR3 DNA sequence: TGTGCCAGTGGGAATAGCGGGAGCGGCACCGGGGAGCTGTTTTTT. Amino acids: CASGNSGSGTGELFF.

This clone was seen at least ten times. The V gene is TRBV7-2, the J gene TRBJ2-7, with D perhaps being TRBD1 or TRBD2 (6 bases each). V lost 1 base, J lost 5 bases, and 12 bases lay in between. The germline gives CDR1 SGHTA, CDR2 FQGNSA. CDR3 length: 14 residues. In DNA, the CDR3 is TGTGCCAGCAGCTTAGGAAGGGGGGTGGACGAGCAGTACTTC. Protein: CASSLGRGVDEQYF.

This clone was seen at least ten times. V usage is TRBV11-2 and J usage is TRBJ1-3, with a tentative D call TRBD1 (5 bases). The CDR3 covers 14 residues. The germline gives CDR1 SGHAT, CDR2 FQNNGV. The ends were cut back, 5 bases at V and 4 bases at J, with 12 bases in the middle. The CDR3 here is CASSRGVSGNTIYF. In nucleotides, the CDR3 is TGTGCCAGCAGCAGGGGAGTTTCGGGAAACACCATATATTTT.

This clone was observed once. The chain uses TRBV7-9 and TRBJ1-1, with D possibly matching TRBD1 (6 bases). Trimming removed 5 bases from V and 7 bases from J, with 14 bases in between. The CDR3 spans 13 residues. Looked up from germline, CDR1 is SEHNR and CDR2 is FQNEAQ (reference sequence). The CDR3: CASSQGGRGEAFF. In nucleotides, the CDR3 is TGTGCCAGCAGCCAAGGGGGGCGCGGTGAAGCTTTCTTT.

This clone was counted many times. The chain combines TRBV7-2 with TRBJ1-5; no definite D call. There are 13 residues in the CDR3. Germline V gene sequence: CDR1 SGHTA, CDR2 FQGNSA. Trimming left V 2 bases short and J 13 bases short, with 15 bases between. The DNA of the CDR3 is TGTGCCAGCAGCTTATCCCATTCAGCGCCTCAGCATTTT. Translation: CASSLSHSAPQHF.

The rearrangement joins TRBV5-5 to TRBJ1-1; TRBD1 might be the D (5 bases). Per the germline V gene, CDR1 is SGHKS and CDR2 is YYEKEE (reference sequence). The CDR3 sequence is 14 residues long. Between the trimmed V and J ends, which lost 4 bases and 5 bases, there was a span of 15 bases. CDR3 loop: CASSTQGRRTEAFF. In nucleotides, the CDR3 is TGTGCCAGCAGCACCCAGGGCCGGAGAACTGAAGCTTTCTTT.

The table lists this clone with a few counts. V gene TRBV7-6 combines with J gene TRBJ1-2; unclear D gene. V was clipped by 1 base and J by 5 bases, with 14 bases between them. CDR1 SGHVS and CDR2 FNYEAQ come from the germline V gene. The CDR3 spans 15 residues. Here the CDR3 reads CASSLEVGSLYGYTF. The DNA for the CDR3 is TGTGCCAGCAGCTTAGAGGTGGGCAGTCTATATGGCTACACCTTC.

This clone came up a few times. The rearrangement links TRBV19 to TRBJ1-2; tentatively, D is TRBD1 (6 bases). CDR3 length equals 18 residues. Germline lookup yields CDR1 LNHDA and CDR2 SQIVND (reference sequence). Trimming left V 3 bases short and J 8 bases short, with 28 bases between. CDR3 in DNA: TGTGCCAGTAGTATTCAAGGCTTCGGGGGCGCAGCGGATTCGGGCTACACCTTC. Translation: CASSIQGFGGAADSGYTF.

This clone was detected a few times. V gene TRBV11-3 combines with J gene TRBJ2-1, with 10 bases identical to TRBD2. V was clipped by 2 bases and J by 5 bases; unmatched bases: 3. Germline V CDR1 and CDR2: SGHNT, YENEEA. The CDR3 sequence is 15 residues long. Here the CDR3 DNA reads TGTGCCAGCAGCTTACTAGCGGGAGCCCACAATGAGCAGTTCTTC. Amino acids: CASSLLAGAHNEQFF.

The chain is built from TRBV9 and TRBJ2-1; 9 positions agree with TRBD2. V gave up 0 bases and J gave up 9 bases; unmatched junction bases: 7. Germline V gene lookup returns CDR1 SGDLS and CDR2 YYNGEE. The CDR3 is made up of 15 amino acids. As DNA, the CDR3 is TGTGCCAGCAGCGTAGTGCGGGAGGGCCGTTCTGAGCAGTTCTTC. Protein product: CASSVVREGRSEQFF.

This clone came up a few times. The junction departs from germline at one end; a sequencing error may be responsible. This chain links TRBV6-6 with TRBJ2-2; D perhaps matches TRBD2 (6 bases). This CDR3 region has 14 residues. Germline V gives CDR1 MNHNY, CDR2 SVGAGI (reference sequence). The CDR3 nucleotides are TGTGCCATCAGTGAGGGGCGGAGGGTAGGGGAGCTGTTTTTT. Its translation is CAISEGRRVGELFF.

This clone was picked up many times. CDR3 protein: CASSPSEGTGSYGYTF. CDR3 bases: TGTGCCAGCAGCCCGTCCGAGGGGACAGGGTCCTATGGCTACACCTTC. This chain joins TRBV5-6 and TRBJ1-2; TRBD1 matches at 9 bases. The ends lost 4 bases at V and 4 bases at J; junction bases unmatched: 11. Germline assignment: CDR1 SGHDT and CDR2 YYEEEE. This CDR3 has 16 residues.

This clone was recorded many times. The V call is TRBV7-2, the J call TRBJ2-3; no clear D gene. Germline V gene data show CDR1 as SGHTA and CDR2 as FQGNSA. Trimming removed 4 bases at V and 0 bases at J, with 5 bases between. The CDR3 has 13 amino acids. CDR3 region: CASSSASTDTQYF. The CDR3 DNA follows: TGTGCCAGCAGCTCGGCTAGCACAGATACGCAGTATTTT.

The chain uses TRBV4-2 and TRBJ2-5, with 10 bases that match TRBD1. V gave up 1 base and J gave up 5 bases; unmatched junction bases: 1. Germline CDR1 and CDR2: LGHNA and YNFKEQ. This CDR3 spans 14 amino acids. DNA of the CDR3: TGTGCCAGCAGCCAAGGACAGGGGGCCGAGACCCAGTACTTC. It codes for CASSQGQGAETQYF.